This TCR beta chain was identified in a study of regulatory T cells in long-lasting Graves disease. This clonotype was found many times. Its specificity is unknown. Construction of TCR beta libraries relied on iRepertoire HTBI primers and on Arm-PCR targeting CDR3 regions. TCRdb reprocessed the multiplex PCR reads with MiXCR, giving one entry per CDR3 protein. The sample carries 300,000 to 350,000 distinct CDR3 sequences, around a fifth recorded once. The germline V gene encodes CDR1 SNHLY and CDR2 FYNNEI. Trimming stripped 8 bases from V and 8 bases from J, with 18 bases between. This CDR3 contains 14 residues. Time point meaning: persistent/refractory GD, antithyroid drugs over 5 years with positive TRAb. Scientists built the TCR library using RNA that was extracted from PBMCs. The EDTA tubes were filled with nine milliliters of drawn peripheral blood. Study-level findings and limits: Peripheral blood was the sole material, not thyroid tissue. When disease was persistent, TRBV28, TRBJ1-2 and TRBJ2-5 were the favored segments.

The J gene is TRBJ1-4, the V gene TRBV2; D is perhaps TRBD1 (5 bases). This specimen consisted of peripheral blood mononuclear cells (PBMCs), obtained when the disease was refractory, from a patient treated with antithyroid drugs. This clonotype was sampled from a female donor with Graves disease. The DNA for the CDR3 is TGTGCCAGCGGGGGGGGAAGGCTACCCGAAAAACTGTTTTTT. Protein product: CASGGGRLPEKLFF.